The clone carrying this T cell receptor (beta chain) was counted a single time. These data originate in a study of blood T cell repertoires in COVID-19. Source study methods: Reference gene primer amplification gave nucleated cell count estimates. The repertoire was sequenced with immunoSEQ multiplex PCR; TCRdb's copy has only in-frame clones and lacks some. For V, J and clone size, that table is used; D and trimming come from the DNA. The sample yields around 180,000 clones, 88% seen once. Germline CDR1 and CDR2: MNHEY and SVGAGI. The V gene lost 2 bases and the J gene lost 3 bases, with 7 bases spanning the gap. The CDR3 is 13 amino acids.

The TCR sequence derives from a man between 60 and 75 years old with acute or convalescent COVID-19. The source material was peripheral blood. V and J are TRBV6-5 and TRBJ1-2; D is uncertain. CDR3 in amino acids: CASSYSGDYGYTF. The CDR3 DNA follows: TGTGCCAGCAGTTACAGTGGAGACTATGGCTACACCTTC.